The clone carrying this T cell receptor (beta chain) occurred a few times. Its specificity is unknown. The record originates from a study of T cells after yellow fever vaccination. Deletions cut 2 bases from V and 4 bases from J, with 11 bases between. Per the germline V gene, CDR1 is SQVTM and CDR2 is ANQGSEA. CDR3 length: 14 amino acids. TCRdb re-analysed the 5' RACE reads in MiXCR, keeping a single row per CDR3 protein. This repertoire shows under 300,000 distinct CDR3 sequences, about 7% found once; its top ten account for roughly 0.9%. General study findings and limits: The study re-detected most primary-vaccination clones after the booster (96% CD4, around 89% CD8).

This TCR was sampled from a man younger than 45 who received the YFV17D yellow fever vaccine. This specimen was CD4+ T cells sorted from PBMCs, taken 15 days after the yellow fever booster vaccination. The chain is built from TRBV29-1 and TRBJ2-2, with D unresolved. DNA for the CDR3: TGCAGCGTTGAAAGCTTCGCTGGCACCGGGGAGCTGTTTTTT. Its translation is CSVESFAGTGELFF.